The sequence of this T cell receptor (beta chain) was determined in a study of T cell responses to AZD1222 COVID-19 vaccine. Some clones are missing from TCRdb's copy, which holds only in-frame ones; the method was immunoSEQ multiplex PCR. The repertoire holds around 140,000 clones, with over 90% as singletons. The CDR3 loop spans 15 amino acids. Trimming took off 2 bases at V and 0 bases at J, with 10 bases between the two ends. CDR1 and CDR2 (germline): PRHDT, FYEKMQ (reference sequence). Broader study findings: Spike was spanned by vaccine-associated CD4 TCRs, with dominance at 160-218 and 743-854. Donors were largely white British and mainly female; clonal diversity was possibly underestimated.

Regarding this clone: Its matching antigen is unknown.

The chain carries TRBV13 and TRBJ1-1, with D maybe TRBD1 (6 bases). This TCR was recovered from an adult in good health. Specimen: peripheral blood, collected on day 0 of AZD1222 vaccination. CDR3 nucleotide sequence: TGTGCCAGCAGCTTAAGAGGGGACATGAACACTGAAGCTTTCTTT. The encoded protein is CASSLRGDMNTEAFF.